This TCR beta chain was sequenced in a study of response to subunit inactivated influenza vaccine. TCRdb analysed the RT-PCR reads with MiXCR anew, one entry per CDR3 protein. The sample has approximately 680,000 distinct CDR3 sequences; approximately 15% are singletons. Of note for this clonotype: Its antigen is not known.

This CDR3 has 14 amino acids. Germline assignment: CDR1 SQVTM and CDR2 ANQGSEA. Trimming took 2 bases from V and 5 from J, leaving 13 bases between them. Whole-study results and caveats: T cells newly recruited by each seasonal influenza vaccination are few, the authors suggested.

Sequences were derived from PBMCs from blood, sampled approximately 13 days after vaccination. This chain links TRBV29-1 with TRBJ2-1, with D perhaps matching TRBD2 (6 bases). The TCR was taken from a man between 45 and 60 years old who received an inactivated influenza vaccine. The CDR3: CSVERGLGHNEQFF. In DNA form, the CDR3 reads TGCAGCGTTGAAAGGGGACTCGGGCACAATGAGCAGTTCTTC.